One sample yielded the 2 T cell receptor beta chains listed below, sequenced in a study of molecular identifiers for immune sequencing clone quantification (dated by TCRdb to between 2017 and 2018). Library preparation employed PCR. Instrument used: NextSeq 500. TCRdb ran its own pipeline on the public reads, namely fastp trimming at Q25 and MiXCR clone calling, and kept in-frame beta chains. Under each unique CDR3 protein, matching rows form one entry showing the most common genes and DNA. This sample lists about 98,000 distinct CDR3 sequences; 35% were detected once. The ten largest clonotypes hold roughly 9.3% of the sample. The sequencing input was naive CD8+ T cells from blood, with Jurkat cell RNA spiked in. The cell subset or site label corresponds to: FACS-sorted CD8+CD4-CCR7+CD45RA+ naive T cells. These receptors were collected from a human donor in good health. Some libraries in this study had Jurkat cell RNA spiked in.

The chain is built from TRBV19 and TRBJ2-3, with TRBD1 identical over 10 bases. The ends lost 10 bases at V and 1 base at J; junction bases unmatched: 5. The length of the CDR3 is 14 residues. Per germline, CDR1 LNHDA and CDR2 SQIVND (reference sequence). CDR3 coding DNA: TGTGCCACCTTCGGACAGGGGGGCACAGATACGCAGTATTTT. It codes for CATFGQGGTDTQYF.

V usage is TRBV27 and J usage is TRBJ2-7; no clear D gene. The germline V and J ends were trimmed by 2 bases and 2 bases, with 10 bases remaining between them. From germline, CDR1 is MNHEY and CDR2 SMNVEV (reference sequence). The CDR3 runs 14 residues. The chain's CDR3 is CASSLGPSPYEQYF. CDR3 in DNA: TGTGCCAGCAGTTTAGGGCCTTCCCCCTACGAGCAGTACTTC.